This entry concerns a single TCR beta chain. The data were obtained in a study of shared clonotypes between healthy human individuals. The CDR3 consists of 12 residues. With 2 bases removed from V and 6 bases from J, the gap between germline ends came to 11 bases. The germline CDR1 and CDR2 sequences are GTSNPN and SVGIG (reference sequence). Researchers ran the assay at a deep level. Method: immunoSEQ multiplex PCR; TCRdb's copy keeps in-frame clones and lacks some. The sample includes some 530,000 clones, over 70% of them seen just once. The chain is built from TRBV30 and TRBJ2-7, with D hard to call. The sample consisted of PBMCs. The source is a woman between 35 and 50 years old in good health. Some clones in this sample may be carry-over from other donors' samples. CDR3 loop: CAWSRAAREQYF. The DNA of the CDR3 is TGTGCCTGGAGTCGGGCAGCTCGCGAGCAGTACTTC.